These T cell receptor beta chains were read from a single sample in a study of cytomegalovirus exposure and HLA in healthy donors. Generated by immunoSEQ multiplex PCR, the TCRdb table keeps only in-frame clones and is missing some. This table has around 96,000 clones, 64% appearing once. Sequencing was performed on PBMCs. The receptors stem from a man aged 55 to 70 in good health and CMV-seronegative. Both conserved end residues are part of each CDR3. Fields, in order: V gene, D gene, clone size, CDR3 length, J gene, CDR3 protein, CDR3 DNA. A D gene is named only where the DNA matches it firmly. The size field is filled for only some rows; it gives once, few, many or a size class.

V gene: TRBV6-1
D gene: .
clone size: few
CDR3 length: 15
J gene: TRBJ1-5
CDR3 protein: CASSPPGGSNQPQHF
CDR3 DNA: TGTGCCAGCAGTCCACCGGGAGGTAGCAATCAGCCCCAGCATTTT

V gene: TRBV7-2
D gene: .
clone size: .
CDR3 length: 13
J gene: TRBJ1-2
CDR3 protein: CASSPTVNYGYTF
CDR3 DNA: TGTGCCAGCAGCCCGACAGTTAACTATGGCTACACCTTC

V gene: TRBV6-1
D gene: TRBD1
clone size: once
CDR3 length: 13
J gene: TRBJ1-4
CDR3 protein: CASTGTVIEKLFF
CDR3 DNA: TGTGCCAGCACCGGGACAGTCATTGAAAAACTGTTTTTT

V gene: TRBV6-1
D gene: TRBD1
clone size: .
CDR3 length: 17
J gene: TRBJ1-2
CDR3 protein: CASSEAGWGTGPDGYTF
CDR3 DNA: TGTGCCAGCAGTGAAGCGGGGTGGGGGACAGGGCCCGATGGCTACACCTTC

V gene: TRBV18
D gene: .
clone size: .
CDR3 length: 14
J gene: TRBJ2-7
CDR3 protein: CASSSSGGSDEQYF
CDR3 DNA: TGTGCCAGCTCCTCCAGTGGGGGGTCGGACGAGCAGTACTTC

V gene: TRBV5-6
D gene: TRBD2
clone size: .
CDR3 length: 15
J gene: TRBJ2-7
CDR3 protein: CASSWGGTSSYEQYF
CDR3 DNA: TGTGCCAGCAGCTGGGGGGGGACGAGCTCCTACGAGCAGTACTTC

V gene: TRBV28
D gene: .
clone size: .
CDR3 length: 16
J gene: TRBJ2-7
CDR3 protein: CASTSWGRHPSYEQYF
CDR3 DNA: TGTGCCAGCACCTCCTGGGGCCGCCATCCCTCCTACGAGCAGTACTTC

V gene: TRBV10-1
D gene: TRBD2
clone size: .
CDR3 length: 15
J gene: TRBJ2-2
CDR3 protein: CASSAAGLGTGELFF
CDR3 DNA: TGCGCCAGCAGTGCAGCGGGACTGGGGACCGGGGAGCTGTTTTTT

V gene: TRBV20-1
D gene: .
clone size: few
CDR3 length: 11
J gene: TRBJ2-7
CDR3 protein: CSAPRSDEQYF
CDR3 DNA: TGCAGTGCTCCCCGTTCCGACGAGCAGTACTTC

V gene: TRBV7-9
D gene: .
clone size: .
CDR3 length: 15
J gene: TRBJ1-1
CDR3 protein: CASSLSGGRNTEAFF
CDR3 DNA: TGTGCCAGCAGCTTATCCGGGGGGCGGAACACTGAAGCTTTCTTT

V gene: TRBV5-1
D gene: TRBD1
clone size: .
CDR3 length: 14
J gene: TRBJ1-2
CDR3 protein: CASSLEGTGYGYTF
CDR3 DNA: TGCGCCAGCAGCTTGGAGGGGACAGGCTATGGCTACACCTTC